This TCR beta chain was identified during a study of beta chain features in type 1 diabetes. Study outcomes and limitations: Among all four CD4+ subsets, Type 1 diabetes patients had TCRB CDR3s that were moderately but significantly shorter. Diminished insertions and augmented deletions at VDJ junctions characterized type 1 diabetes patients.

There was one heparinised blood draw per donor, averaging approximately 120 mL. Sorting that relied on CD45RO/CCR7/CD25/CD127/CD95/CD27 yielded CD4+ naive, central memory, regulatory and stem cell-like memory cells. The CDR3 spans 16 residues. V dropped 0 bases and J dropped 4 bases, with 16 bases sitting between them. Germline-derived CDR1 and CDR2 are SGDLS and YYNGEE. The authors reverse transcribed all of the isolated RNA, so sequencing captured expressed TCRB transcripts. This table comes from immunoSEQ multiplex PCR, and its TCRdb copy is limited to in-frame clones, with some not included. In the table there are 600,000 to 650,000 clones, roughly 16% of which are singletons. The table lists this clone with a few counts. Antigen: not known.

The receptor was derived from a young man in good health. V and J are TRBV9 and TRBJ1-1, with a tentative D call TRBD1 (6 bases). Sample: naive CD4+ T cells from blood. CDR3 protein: CASSVEPLRGLTEAFF. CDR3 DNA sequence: TGTGCCAGCAGCGTAGAACCCTTGCGGGGGCTCACTGAAGCTTTCTTT.